This record looks at one T cell receptor beta chain sequence and its context. The sample is drawn from a study of T-cell memory formation after mild COVID-19. This CDR3 spans 18 amino acids. V was clipped by 5 bases and J by 4 bases; unmatched bases: 10. Each CDR3 protein is one row after TCRdb ran MiXCR on the 5' RACE reads. The data show roughly 560,000 distinct CDR3 sequences, about a fifth seen once. Specimen: PBMCs or a T cell subset sorted from them (not recorded which). This receptor was identified in an adult woman who had mild COVID-19 (a few samples of this study predate the infection). Cell type and time point are not known. This chain joins TRBV12-3 or TRBV12-4 and TRBJ2-3, with 15 bases aligning to TRBD2. CDR3 sequence reads: CASSLLRTSGGAADTQYF. In nucleotides, the CDR3 is TGTGCCAGCAGTCTTCTTCGGACTAGCGGGGGGGCGGCAGATACGCAGTATTTT.